These 26 T cell receptor beta chains were sequenced from one sample in a study of blood T cell repertoires in COVID-19. Profiled with immunoSEQ multiplex PCR; TCRdb holds only in-frame clones, not every one. The top ten hold approximately 1.7% of the sample, which has approximately 200,000 clones, roughly 90% seen once. The sequencing input was peripheral blood. These receptors were obtained from a man in his sixties or seventies with acute or convalescent COVID-19.

This chain joins TRBV5-1 and TRBJ2-1, with unresolved D. CDR3 size: 16 residues. CDR1 is SGHRS, CDR2 YFSETQ, per germline. Trimming took 0 bases from V and 0 from J, leaving 10 bases between them. The CDR3 bases are TGCGCCAGCAGCTTGGGGGCGTCGAGCTCCTACAATGAGCAGTTCTTC. Protein sequence: CASSLGASSSYNEQFF.

This chain connects TRBV28 to TRBJ2-3, with 9 nucleotides matching TRBD2. Germline V CDR1 and CDR2: MDHEN, SYDVKM. After removal of 4 bases from V and 1 base from J, the junction contained 6 bases not matched to a gene. The CDR3 is 16 residues long. The CDR3 DNA reads TGTGCCAGCAGTTACCCTCGGACTAGCGGCACAGATACGCAGTATTTT. It is translated as CASSYPRTSGTDTQYF.

The V gene is TRBV9, the J gene TRBJ2-3, with TRBD2 identical over 9 bases. The V gene's germline CDR1 is SGDLS and CDR2 YYNGEE. CDR3 length: 16 residues. The ends lost 2 bases at V and 4 bases at J; junction bases unmatched: 8. CDR3 sequence (DNA): TGTGCCAGCAGCGTGGTTGGGGGACTAGCATCAGATACGCAGTATTTT. Amino acid sequence: CASSVVGGLASDTQYF.

The V gene is TRBV5-1, the J gene TRBJ2-7; 10 positions agree with TRBD2. V was pared by 3 bases and J by 6 bases, with 12 bases of the junction left unmatched. The CDR3 is 16 amino acids. CDR1 is SGHRS, CDR2 YFSETQ, per germline. CDR3 nucleotides: TGCGCCAGCAGCTCCTCCGGGAAAGCGGGAGGGCCCGAGCAGTACTTC. Its protein product is CASSSSGKAGGPEQYF.

The chain employs TRBV5-1 and TRBJ2-3; 11 nucleotides line up with TRBD2. V lost 7 bases to trimming and J lost 2 bases; unmatched junction nucleotides: 9. The germline V gene encodes CDR1 SGHRS and CDR2 YFSETQ. CDR3 size: 16 residues. DNA for the CDR3: TGCGCCAGCGGACCGGGACTAGCGGCTAACACAGATACGCAGTATTTT. This codes for CASGPGLAANTDTQYF.

The V call is TRBV7-9, the J call TRBJ2-3; 9 nucleotides align to TRBD2. The CDR3 totals 16 residues. CDR1 SEHNR and CDR2 FQNEAQ come from the germline V gene (reference sequence). V shed 0 bases and J 4 bases; nucleotides not matched to a gene: 5. Here the CDR3 DNA reads TGTGCCAGCAGCTTAGCTTTTAGCGGGAGCGCAGATACGCAGTATTTT. Its protein product is CASSLAFSGSADTQYF.

This clone has a single count. This chain links TRBV5-1 with TRBJ2-1, with no clear D. The germline V gene encodes CDR1 SGHRS and CDR2 YFSETQ. V was clipped by 4 bases and J by 8 bases, with 16 bases between them. The CDR3 sequence is 14 residues long. In DNA, the CDR3 is TGCGCCAGCAGCCCCCTACTGGTCCCCGATGAGCAGTTCTTC. It is translated as CASSPLLVPDEQFF.

This chain uses TRBV9 with TRBJ1-2; D is uncertain. In germline, CDR1 is SGDLS, CDR2 YYNGEE. V dropped 3 bases and J dropped 6 bases, with 24 bases sitting between them. There are 17 residues in the CDR3. The CDR3 DNA follows: TGTGCCAGCAGCGGACATCCACTGACATCAGCTTCGAATGGCTACACCTTC. This sequence encodes CASSGHPLTSASNGYTF.

The gene calls are TRBV19 and TRBJ2-1; TRBD2 agrees at 11 bases. This CDR3 is 14 amino acids long. The V segment lost 6 bases and the J segment 7 bases; nucleotides outside the gene matches: 5. Germline CDR1 and CDR2: LNHDA and SQIVND (reference sequence). DNA of the CDR3: TGTGCCAGTAGCCACCGACTAGCGGGGAATGAGCAGTTCTTC. This gives the protein CASSHRLAGNEQFF. The full variable domain, its missing parts supplied by reference TRBV19 and TRBJ2-1, is DGGITQSPKYLFRKEGQNVTLSCEQNLNHDAMYWYRQDPGQGLRLIYYSQIVNDFQKGDIAEGYSVSREKKESFPLTVTSAQKNPTAFYLCASSHRLAGNEQFFGPGTRLTVL.

The J gene is TRBJ2-1, the V gene TRBV5-4; D perhaps matches TRBD2 (5 bases). The CDR3 spans 14 residues. V shed 1 base and J shed 5 bases, with 10 bases lying between them. CDR1 and CDR2 from the germline V gene are SGHNT and YYREEE (reference sequence). DNA for the CDR3: TGTGCCAGCAGCTTGTATCCAGCGGACAATGAGCAGTTCTTC. Encoded protein: CASSLYPADNEQFF.

This sequence joins TRBV9 and TRBJ1-6; weak D call: TRBD1 (6 bases). Trimming stripped 2 bases from V and 14 bases from J, with 17 bases between. Looked up from germline, CDR1 is SGDLS and CDR2 is YYNGEE. This CDR3 region has 14 residues. In nucleotides, the CDR3 is TGTGCCAGCAGCGTTAGTACAGGGCTCGAGTCCCTCCACTTT. The encoded protein is CASSVSTGLESLHF.

The chain recombines TRBV29-1 with TRBJ2-2; D is perhaps TRBD1 (6 bases). From germline, CDR1 is SQVTM and CDR2 ANQGSEA. Deletions cut 7 bases from V and 6 bases from J, with 12 bases between. CDR3 length: 12 residues. The CDR3 nucleotides read TGCAGCGGTAGACAGGTTCCCGGGGAGCTGTTTTTT. Protein product: CSGRQVPGELFF.

This chain connects TRBV24-1 to TRBJ1-1, with D tentatively TRBD1 (5 bases). Germline-derived CDR1 and CDR2 are KGHDR and SFDVKD. V was cut by 6 bases and J by 1 base, with 8 bases left in between. The CDR3 covers 13 residues. For the CDR3, the DNA is TGTGCCACCAGTCGGGGGAGGAACACTGAAGCTTTCTTT. Protein sequence: CATSRGRNTEAFF.

This rearrangement joins TRBV28 to TRBJ1-3; 9 bases are a match to TRBD1. Per the germline V gene, CDR1 is MDHEN and CDR2 is SYDVKM. The J segment lost 3 bases and the V segment lost 4 bases, leaving 13 bases of the junction unmatched. The CDR3 has 18 residues. The CDR3 region is CASSSTYTDRGHGNTIYF. CDR3 sequence (DNA): TGTGCCAGCAGTTCTACCTATACGGACAGGGGACATGGAAACACCATATATTTT.

The V and J genes are TRBV16 and TRBJ2-5; 7 bases are shared with TRBD1. This CDR3 is built from 15 residues. Germline V gene lookup returns CDR1 KGHSY and CDR2 FQNENV. The J segment lost 1 base and the V segment lost 4 bases, leaving 6 bases of the junction unmatched. In DNA, the CDR3 is TGTGCCAGCAGCCCCACCAGGGGGATCCAAGAGACCCAGTACTTC. Amino acid sequence: CASSPTRGIQETQYF.

The chain couples TRBV19 to TRBJ1-1; no reliable D call. CDR1 and CDR2 from the germline V gene are LNHDA and SQIVND (reference sequence). Trimming stripped 5 bases from V and 4 bases from J, with 17 bases between. The CDR3 loop spans 15 amino acids. The CDR3 reads CASSPRGGSITEAFF. The CDR3 DNA reads as TGTGCCAGTAGTCCCCGGGGAGGGAGTATCACTGAAGCTTTCTTT.

This chain links TRBV6-5 with TRBJ2-1, with 7 bases matching TRBD1. Germline V gene sequence: CDR1 MNHEY, CDR2 SVGAGI. J lost 3 bases, V lost 7 bases, and 6 bases had no gene match. The CDR3 contains 14 residues. The CDR3 DNA reads TGTGCCAGCACCATGGGACAGAACTACAATGAGCAGTTCTTC. Protein: CASTMGQNYNEQFF.

The V and J genes are TRBV7-9 and TRBJ2-2; D possibly corresponds to TRBD1 (6 bases). V was pared by 1 base and J by 8 bases, with 17 bases between. The germline V gene has CDR1 SEHNR and CDR2 FQNEAQ (reference sequence). This CDR3 is 16 amino acids long. In nucleotides, the CDR3 is TGTGCCAGCAGCTTAGACAGGGAAGTACAATCTGGGGAGCTGTTTTTT. Encoded protein: CASSLDREVQSGELFF.

V is TRBV6-1 and J is TRBJ2-1, with 8 bases identical to TRBD2. The J segment lost 6 bases and the V segment lost 4 bases, leaving 11 bases of the junction unmatched. This CDR3 is 16 amino acids long. CDR1 and CDR2 (germline): MNHNS, SASEGT. The CDR3 nucleotides read TGTGCCAGCAGTGGGCTGCGAGCGGGAGTGGGCAATGAGCAGTTCTTC. This sequence encodes CASSGLRAGVGNEQFF.

The chain carries TRBV9 and TRBJ2-7; TRBD2 matches at 7 bases. Germline V gives CDR1 SGDLS, CDR2 YYNGEE. CDR3 size: 15 residues. V lost 4 bases and J lost 0; bases outside the gene matches: 7. The CDR3 nucleotides are TGTGCCAGCAGCCTCTGGGAGGGTCACTCCTACGAGCAGTACTTC. It yields the protein CASSLWEGHSYEQYF.

V and J are TRBV30 and TRBJ2-1; 7 nucleotides align to TRBD1. The CDR3 sequence is 13 residues long. Per the germline V gene, CDR1 is GTSNPN and CDR2 is SVGIG (reference sequence). Trimming cost V 8 bases and J 0 bases; bases outside gene matches: 4. CDR3 loop: CARSGGSYNEQFF. The CDR3 DNA follows: TGTGCCCGGTCAGGGGGCTCCTACAATGAGCAGTTCTTC.

The rearrangement joins TRBV18 to TRBJ1-3, with D possibly matching TRBD1 (6 bases). The CDR3 runs 16 residues. Trimming removed 2 bases from V and 1 base from J, with 12 bases in between. Germline V lookup: CDR1 KGHSH, CDR2 LQKENI. CDR3 coding DNA: TGTGCCAGCTCACCATTGGGGGGGGCGTCTGGAAACACCATATATTTT. Its translation is CASSPLGGASGNTIYF.

The gene calls are TRBV2 and TRBJ2-7; D is unclear. Trimming shortened V by 2 bases and J by 1 base, and 6 bases separated the two germline ends. Germline V gives CDR1 SNHLY, CDR2 FYNNEI. The CDR3 totals 13 residues. The CDR3 nucleotides read TGTGCCAGCAGTGAACTTCTTTCCTACGAGCAGTACTTC. It specifies CASSELLSYEQYF.

Of note for this clone: Other DNA sequences in the same sample also yield this CDR3. The chain is built from TRBV28 and TRBJ2-3, with 7 bases identical to TRBD1. Germline V CDR1 and CDR2: MDHEN, SYDVKM. The CDR3 is 15 amino acids. J lost 1 base, V lost 6 bases, and 7 bases had no gene match. The CDR3 DNA is TGTGCCAGCAGCTCCGGACAGGTCGGCACAGATACGCAGTATTTT. Translation: CASSSGQVGTDTQYF. The whole variable domain, filled in from reference TRBV28 and TRBJ2-3, reads DVKVTQSSRYLVKRTGEKVFLECVQDMDHENMFWYRQDPGLGLRLIYFSYDVKMKEKGDIPEGYSVSREKKERFSLILESASTNQTSMYLCASSSGQVGTDTQYFGPGTRLTVL.

This clone was picked up many times. Distinct nucleotide sequences in the sample also encode this CDR3. The V and J genes are TRBV11-2 and TRBJ2-1; tentative D call: TRBD2 (6 bases). Trimming removed 1 base at V and 4 bases at J, with 8 bases between. The length of the CDR3 is 14 residues. The germline CDR1 and CDR2 sequences are SGHAT and FQNNGV. As DNA, the CDR3 is TGTGCCAGCAGCTTAGGGGCGGGGTACAATGAGCAGTTCTTC. This translates into CASSLGAGYNEQFF.

The J gene is TRBJ2-1, the V gene TRBV11-3; a weak D match, TRBD1 (5 bases). The CDR3 consists of 16 residues. Trimming cost V 1 base and J 2 bases, with 12 bases left between them. Germline V gene sequence: CDR1 SGHNT, CDR2 YENEEA. CDR3 protein: CASSLGQAGPYNEQFF. The CDR3 DNA reads as TGTGCCAGCAGCTTAGGTCAGGCAGGGCCCTACAATGAGCAGTTCTTC.